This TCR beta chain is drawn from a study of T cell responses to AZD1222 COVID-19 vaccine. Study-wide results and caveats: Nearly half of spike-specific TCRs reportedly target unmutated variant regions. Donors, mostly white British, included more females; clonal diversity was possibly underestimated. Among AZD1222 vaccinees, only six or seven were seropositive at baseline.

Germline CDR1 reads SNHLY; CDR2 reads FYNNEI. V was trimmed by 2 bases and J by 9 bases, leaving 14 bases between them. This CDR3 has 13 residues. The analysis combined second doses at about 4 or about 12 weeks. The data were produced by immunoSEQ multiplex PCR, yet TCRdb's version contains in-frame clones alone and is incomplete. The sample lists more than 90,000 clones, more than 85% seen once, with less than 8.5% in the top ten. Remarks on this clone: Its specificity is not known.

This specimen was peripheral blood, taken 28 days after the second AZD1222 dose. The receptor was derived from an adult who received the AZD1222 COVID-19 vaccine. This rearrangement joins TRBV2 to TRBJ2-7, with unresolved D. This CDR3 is CASSERALRGQYF. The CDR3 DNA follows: TGTGCCAGCAGTGAACGGGCACTACGAGGGCAGTACTTC.